The entry below describes one T cell receptor (beta chain). Antigen specificity is unknown. The entry originates in a study of long-term antiretroviral therapy in people with HIV. Study-wide results and caveats: Sampling of blood ran from the mid-2000s to the late 2010s, and older ART regimens were possibly in use. ART was followed by higher diversity that remained below transplant donor controls.

Post-ART PBMC samples numbered at least two per donor, and pre-ART ones at least one. Among participants with HIV, every one received treatment in the United States. The immunoSEQ assay was v3.0, run at survey level. Sequenced by immunoSEQ multiplex PCR; TCRdb stores in-frame clones only, minus some. The sample holds 9,500 or so clones, over 70% seen once. The CDR3 is made up of 17 amino acids. Germline trimming cut 5 bases from V and 3 bases from J; bases unmatched to any gene: 14. The V gene's germline CDR1 is SGHAT and CDR2 FQNNGV. This clonotype originated in a man aged 35-49 years with HIV. Sequences were derived from unsorted PBMCs, sampled 1.8 years before starting antiretroviral therapy. The rearrangement joins TRBV11-2 to TRBJ2-7; 9 nucleotides align to TRBD2. The CDR3 DNA follows: TGTGCCAGCAGCCCTCTGGCTAGCGGGGCATCCTACTACGAGCAGTACTTC. Residues: CASSPLASGASYYEQYF.